This T cell receptor beta chain was documented in a study of beta chain features in type 1 diabetes. Study details: The samples had about 110,000,000 sorted cells examined in all.

The CDR3 has 15 residues. After removal of 5 bases from V and 0 bases from J, the junction contained 3 bases not matched to a gene. Germline loops: CDR1 PRHDT, CDR2 FYEKMQ (reference sequence). The single heparinised draw taken from each donor contained about 110 mL of blood on average. This clone showed up just a few times. Sequenced material consisted of expressed TCRB transcripts (all of the isolated RNA was reverse transcribed). The method was immunoSEQ multiplex PCR; TCRdb's version includes in-frame clones alone and lacks a portion of them. In the table there are under 900,000 clones, about a sixth of which are singletons.

The chain is built from TRBV13 and TRBJ2-3; 9 bases align to TRBD2. The clonotype comes from a young woman in good health. Sample: naive CD4+ T cells from blood. The CDR3 DNA sequence: TGTGCCAGCAGCAGACTAGCGGCTAGCACAGATACGCAGTATTTT. Translating it yields CASSRLAASTDTQYF.